The 23 T cell receptor beta chains reported below all come from one sample, sequenced in a study of response to subunit inactivated influenza vaccine. TCRdb independently ran MiXCR on the RT-PCR reads; one entry per CDR3 protein. This repertoire shows 450,000 to 600,000 distinct CDR3 sequences, approximately 15% found once; its top ten account for approximately 3%. The specimen comprised CD4+ T cells sorted from PBMCs, sampled 23 to 25 months after vaccination. The source is a man in his fifties or sixties who received an inactivated influenza vaccine.

This clonotype appeared once. This chain joins TRBV5-4 and TRBJ1-4, with TRBD1 identical over 8 bases. Germline V gene sequence: CDR1 SGHNT, CDR2 YYREEE (reference sequence). Losses at the gene ends were 3 bases for V and 0 bases for J; bases not matched to a gene: 1. The CDR3 runs 15 residues. The CDR3 region is CASSSQGATNEKLFF. In nucleotides, the CDR3 is TGTGCCAGCAGCTCACAGGGGGCAACTAATGAAAAACTGTTTTTT.

The rearrangement links TRBV2 to TRBJ2-3; a possible D gene is TRBD1 (5 bases). V lost 3 bases and J 0 bases, leaving 10 bases between the germline ends. This CDR3 comprises 15 residues. CDR1 is SNHLY and CDR2 is FYNNEI in the germline V gene. Here the CDR3 reads CASSEQGSSTDTQYF. DNA of the CDR3: TGTGCCAGCAGTGAGCAGGGTTCTAGCACAGATACGCAGTATTTT.

The chain joins TRBV5-5 to TRBJ2-7, with D hard to call. The ends were cut back, 0 bases at V and 3 bases at J, with 10 bases in the middle. The CDR3 totals 14 residues. CDR1 is SGHKS, CDR2 YYEKEE, per germline (reference sequence). The CDR3 nucleotides are TGTGCCAGCAGCTTGGTGGCCAGAAACTACGAGCAGTACTTC. It encodes CASSLVARNYEQYF. The complete variable domain, with remaining parts taken from reference TRBV5-5 and TRBJ2-7, reads DAGVTQSPTHLIKTRGQQVTLRCSPISGHKSVSWYQQVLGQGPQFIFQYYEKEERGRGNFPDRFSARQFPNYSSELNVNALLLGDSALYLCASSLVARNYEQYFGPGTRLTVT.

The chain recombines TRBV5-1 with TRBJ2-5; TRBD2 matches 13 bases. Germline lookup yields CDR1 SGHRS and CDR2 YFSETQ. J lost 5 bases, V lost 4 bases, and 11 bases had no gene match. The CDR3 is 17 amino acids. CDR3 loop: CASSRTGLAGAEETQYF. The CDR3 DNA sequence: TGCGCCAGCAGCAGAACCGGACTAGCGGGAGCGGAGGAGACCCAGTACTTC.

The V gene is TRBV28, the J gene TRBJ2-7; TRBD2 matches 8 bases. The CDR3 runs 14 residues. Unmatched junction bases numbered 3, after V lost 3 bases and J lost 2 bases. CDR1 and CDR2 (germline): MDHEN, SYDVKM. This CDR3 is CASSFVGRAYEQYF. As DNA, the CDR3 is TGTGCCAGCAGTTTCGTCGGGAGGGCCTACGAGCAGTACTTC.

This clonotype has just a few counts. V is TRBV11-2 and J is TRBJ1-2; D gene ambiguous. The V end was cut by 2 bases, the J end by 5 bases, with 9 bases between. The CDR3 totals 13 residues. The V gene's germline CDR1 is SGHAT and CDR2 FQNNGV. Here the CDR3 reads CASSLSWEYGYTF. The CDR3 DNA is TGTGCCAGCAGCTTAAGTTGGGAGTATGGCTACACCTTC.

This clonotype was observed a handful of times. This chain joins TRBV5-1 and TRBJ2-7; D is unclear. Germline V lookup: CDR1 SGHRS, CDR2 YFSETQ. This CDR3 is 15 amino acids long. The V and J ends lost 4 bases and 2 bases respectively, with 16 bases between them. The CDR3 DNA follows: TGCGCCAGCAGCATCTTCGCAGGTCCTACCTACGAGCAGTACTTC. Translation: CASSIFAGPTYEQYF.

Here the CDR3 DNA reads TGCAGTGCTAGAGGATCGGACGGTTCCCGGAGGTCACCCCTCCACTTT. This gives the protein CSARGSDGSRRSPLHF. The chain has TRBV20-1 and TRBJ1-6; D unresolved. The V gene lost 1 base and the J gene lost 10 bases, with 20 bases spanning the gap. CDR1 is DFQATT and CDR2 is SNEGSKA in the germline V gene (reference sequence). CDR3 size: 16 residues.

In its sample, this clonotype was seen a few times. The chain has TRBV4-3 and TRBJ2-3, with 7 positions matching TRBD1. The V gene end was trimmed by 1 base and the J gene end by 5 bases; junction bases not matched to a gene: 6. Germline lookup yields CDR1 LGHNA and CDR2 YSLEER. This CDR3 contains 15 residues. DNA for the CDR3: TGCGCCAGCAGCCAAGGAGGGGGCCGGGGAGATACGCAGTATTTT. Amino acids: CASSQGGGRGDTQYF.

Only a few counts were recorded for this clonotype. V gene TRBV5-1 combines with J gene TRBJ1-3, with D possibly being TRBD1 (5 bases). Germline V CDR1 and CDR2: SGHRS, YFSETQ. V was cut by 4 bases and J by 1 base, with 9 bases left in between. The CDR3 covers 14 residues. The CDR3 nucleotides are TGCGCCAGCAGCCCCTGGGGGTCTGGAAACACCATATATTTT. It translates to CASSPWGSGNTIYF.

The chain has TRBV12-3 or TRBV12-4 and TRBJ2-3; 10 bases align to TRBD2. The CDR3 consists of 13 residues. J was trimmed by 9 bases and V by 6 bases; bases with no gene match: 6. CDR3 coding DNA: TGTGCCAGCAGACTAGCGGGATTAGAAACGCAGTATTTT. It specifies CASRLAGLETQYF.

This sequence joins TRBV5-6 and TRBJ2-5; the match to TRBD2 covers 12 bases. Losses at the gene ends were 3 bases for V and 5 bases for J; bases not matched to a gene: 5. The germline gives CDR1 SGHDT, CDR2 YYEEEE. The CDR3 totals 15 residues. CDR3 in DNA: TGTGCCAGCAGCTCCCAACTAGCGGGAGGTGAGACCCAGTACTTC. This sequence encodes CASSSQLAGGETQYF.

This clonotype occurred a few times. The V and J genes are TRBV20-1 and TRBJ2-2; TRBD2 aligns across 7 bases. V shed 3 bases and J 2 bases; nucleotides not matched to a gene: 6. The CDR3 consists of 15 residues. The germline V gene encodes CDR1 DFQATT and CDR2 SNEGSKA (reference sequence). This CDR3 is CSARGGFRNTGELFF. CDR3 coding DNA: TGCAGTGCTAGGGGGGGGTTCAGAAACACCGGGGAGCTGTTTTTT.

The chain employs TRBV7-2 and TRBJ2-1; 9 bases map to TRBD2. The CDR3 spans 14 residues. The germline CDR1 and CDR2 sequences are SGHTA and FQGNSA. Losses at the gene ends were 3 bases for V and 8 bases for J; bases not matched to a gene: 5. CDR3 protein: CASSLAGGLYEQFF. CDR3 DNA sequence: TGTGCCAGCAGCTTGGCGGGGGGGCTGTATGAGCAGTTCTTC.

This clonotype has only a few counts. CDR3 nucleotides: TGTGCCAGCAGTTACCCGGAAACAGATACGCAGTATTTT. It yields the protein CASSYPETDTQYF. The chain couples TRBV6-6 to TRBJ2-3; D call uncertain. Trimming shortened V by 2 bases and J by 3 bases, and 6 bases separated the two germline ends. This CDR3 has 13 residues. Germline CDR1 MNHNY, CDR2 SVGAGI (reference sequence).

The J gene is TRBJ2-5, the V gene TRBV10-3, with 9 positions matching TRBD2. The V and J ends lost 0 bases and 1 base, in that order; junction bases with no gene match: 3. Per germline, CDR1 ENHRY and CDR2 SYGVKD. CDR3 size: 16 residues. CDR3 protein: CAISESPAGGQETQYF. CDR3 nucleotides: TGTGCCATCAGTGAGTCGCCAGCGGGGGGCCAAGAGACCCAGTACTTC.

As regards this clonotype: One junction end disagrees with the germline gene, perhaps due to a read error. The chain employs TRBV10-3 and TRBJ2-1; TRBD2 matches 9 bases. The CDR3 extends over 13 amino acids. Germline CDR1 ENHRY, CDR2 SYGVKD. The CDR3: CAITGTSYDEQFF. DNA of the CDR3: TGTGCCATCACTGGGACTAGCTACGATGAGCAGTTCTTC.

V gene TRBV12-3 or TRBV12-4 combines with J gene TRBJ2-7; D ambiguous. The V and J ends lost 4 bases and 5 bases respectively, with 12 bases between them. This CDR3 comprises 13 residues. CDR3 nucleotides: TGTGCCAGCAGTTCAGTCGAAGGTCACGAGCAGTACTTC. It yields the protein CASSSVEGHEQYF.

This clonotype was seen more than once but under ten times. The chain has TRBV14 and TRBJ2-3, with unresolved D. The CDR3 has 15 residues. Germline CDR1 is SGHDN and CDR2 is FVKESK. Trimming stripped 3 bases from V and 0 bases from J, with 10 bases between. The CDR3 bases are TGTGCCAGCAGCCACCTGGTTACTAGCACAGATACGCAGTATTTT. Translation: CASSHLVTSTDTQYF.

The chain has TRBV20-1 and TRBJ1-4; D is uncertain. With 6 bases removed from V and 8 bases from J, the gap between germline ends came to 16 bases. The CDR3 consists of 13 residues. The germline V gene encodes CDR1 DFQATT and CDR2 SNEGSKA (reference sequence). The CDR3 here is CSARGTPGEKLFF. The CDR3 bases are TGCAGTGCACGGGGAACTCCAGGAGAAAAACTGTTTTTT.

This clonotype has only a few counts. This chain links TRBV7-8 with TRBJ2-7; possibly TRBD1 for D (6 bases). Trimming took 6 bases from V and 3 from J, leaving 15 bases between them. This CDR3 has 14 amino acids. Per germline, CDR1 SGHVS and CDR2 FQNEAQ. The CDR3 region is CASSPTGDGYEQYF. The CDR3, as DNA: TGTGCCAGCAGTCCGACAGGAGATGGCTACGAGCAGTACTTC.

The sample holds a few counts of this clonotype. The V and J genes are TRBV4-2 and TRBJ2-3; D is possibly TRBD2 (5 bases). Looked up from germline, CDR1 is LGHNA and CDR2 is YNFKEQ. Trimming shortened V by 1 base and J by 1 base, and 9 bases separated the two germline ends. The CDR3 covers 15 residues. Written as DNA, the CDR3 is TGTGCCAGCAGCCAAGTCTTTAGCGGCACAGATACGCAGTATTTT. This translates into CASSQVFSGTDTQYF.

Comments on this clonotype: One end of the junction is discordant with germline, which a read error may explain. The chain employs TRBV6-1 and TRBJ1-5; 10 bases are a match to TRBD1. CDR1 MNHNS and CDR2 SASEGT come from the germline V gene. This CDR3 region has 18 residues. Written as DNA, the CDR3 is TGTGCCAGCAGTGAACCGGGACAGGGGCTTTATAGCAATCAGCCCCGGCATTTT. Translation gives CASSEPGQGLYSNQPRHF.